This TCR beta chain was sequenced during a study of blood T cell repertoires in COVID-19. About the study: T cells, B-cell-depleted T cells, or PBMCs provided the cDNA or gDNA that served as material.

The germline gives CDR1 SGHDT, CDR2 YYEEEE. CDR3 length equals 13 residues. Between the trimmed V and J ends, which lost 4 bases and 7 bases, there was a span of 12 bases. Profiling relied on immunoSEQ multiplex PCR, and the TCRdb table lists in-frame clones only, not all of them. The repertoire holds some 500,000 clones, with over 75% as singletons. Recovered status in Cohort 3 required two negative PCRs, clearance, or symptom resolution. Sequencing was carried out using PBMCs or T cells enriched from blood (not recorded which). The chain uses TRBV5-6 and TRBJ1-5; the D gene is possibly TRBD1 (5 bases). The clonotype comes from a woman between 40 and 55 years old who had recovered from COVID-19. The CDR3 DNA reads as TGTGCCAGCAGCAGGCAGGGATACCAGCCCCAGCATTTT. Its protein is CASSRQGYQPQHF.